This T cell receptor (beta chain) was found in a study of persistence of HIV-infected CD4 T cells. About the research overall: CD4+ T cells responding to CMV or HIV-1 Gag were isolated.

Comment on this clone: Its antigen is undetermined.

This was the immunoSEQ version 4 assay in survey mode. TCRdb's copy holds only in-frame clones and misses some; the assay was immunoSEQ multiplex PCR. The sample has 30,000 to 40,000 clones; approximately 85% are singletons. CDR1 is SGHRS and CDR2 is YFSETQ in the germline V gene. V was pared by 2 bases and J by 1 base, with 13 bases between. The CDR3 has 16 amino acids. An overlapping HIV-1 Gag peptide pool stimulated these cells at approximately 0.91 ug/peptide/mL. Sorted nonresponding memory CD4+ T cells were CD40L-negative, CD69-negative, CD45RO-high. CD4+ T cell counts exceeded 400 cells/uL; CMV serology was positive. Overall study findings and caveats: Degenerate expanded CDR3beta sequences were enriched among CMV- and Gag-responding cells.

The receptor comes from an adult woman with HIV who was CMV-seropositive. This chain connects TRBV5-1 to TRBJ2-1; D is possibly TRBD1 (6 bases). Sequencing used CD4+ T cells sorted from PBMCs after 18-hour stimulation, obtained from a patient who received antiretroviral therapy. CDR3 residues: CASSFNRDRSYNEQFF. The CDR3 DNA reads as TGCGCCAGCAGCTTCAACAGGGATAGGTCCTACAATGAGCAGTTCTTC.